Following are 30 T cell receptor beta chains from one sample sequenced in a study of cytomegalovirus exposure and HLA in healthy donors. This PCR relied on a set of 60 Vbeta primers and 13 Jbeta primers. The table came from immunoSEQ multiplex PCR; TCRdb's copy has only in-frame clones and leaves some out. The sample carries around 150,000 clones, approximately 61% recorded once. The sample comprised PBMCs. These receptor sequences come from a human donor in good health.

The CDR3 bases are TGCGCCAGCAGCTTCTTGCCGGGGGGGATGATTTTGGAGACCCAGTACTTC. Its protein product is CASSFLPGGMILETQYF. V gene TRBV5-1 combines with J gene TRBJ2-5; 8 bases are a match to TRBD2. The germline V gene has CDR1 SGHRS and CDR2 YFSETQ. CDR3 length: 17 amino acids. J gave up 5 bases and V 2 bases, and 14 bases lay outside the gene matches.

The V gene is TRBV7-9, the J gene TRBJ2-5; D ambiguous. Per the germline V gene, CDR1 is SEHNR and CDR2 is FQNEAQ (reference sequence). V lost 2 bases to trimming and J lost 4 bases, with 11 bases between them. This CDR3 region has 14 residues. For the CDR3, the DNA is TGTGCCAGCAGCTTATCACCCGAGAGAGAGACCCAGTACTTC. This gives the protein CASSLSPERETQYF.

The V and J genes are TRBV15 and TRBJ2-6, with D possibly being TRBD2 (6 bases). The CDR3 covers 17 residues. Germline V gives CDR1 LNHNV, CDR2 YYDKDF (reference sequence). V lost 5 bases, J lost 0 bases, and 14 bases lay in between. CDR3 protein: CATSDGRELSGANVLTF. CDR3 bases: TGTGCCACCAGCGACGGACGGGAGCTCTCTGGGGCCAACGTCCTGACTTTC.

V is TRBV2 and J is TRBJ2-7, with D maybe TRBD1 (5 bases). Per germline, CDR1 SNHLY and CDR2 FYNNEI. V gave up 6 bases and J gave up 2 bases, with 14 bases separating them. There are 14 residues in the CDR3. CDR3 coding DNA: TGTGCCAGCAGGGATGATGGGGCGGCCTACGAGCAGTACTTC. It specifies CASRDDGAAYEQYF.

The chain carries TRBV28 and TRBJ2-7, with D tentatively TRBD1 (6 bases). The V end lost 5 bases, the J end lost 2 bases, and 7 bases lay between the germline ends. This CDR3 is built from 12 residues. In germline, CDR1 is MDHEN, CDR2 SYDVKM. The CDR3 sequence is CASSGTTYEQYF. The CDR3 DNA follows: TGTGCCAGCAGTGGGACAACCTACGAGCAGTACTTC.

This chain uses TRBV9 with TRBJ2-5; the D is unclear. Germline CDR1 and CDR2: SGDLS and YYNGEE. This CDR3 spans 12 amino acids. V was trimmed by 3 bases and J by 0 bases, leaving 3 bases between them. CDR3 sequence (DNA): TGTGCCAGCAGCGCAAACCAAGAGACCCAGTACTTC. Amino acid sequence: CASSANQETQYF. Full variable domain (missing parts from reference TRBV9 and TRBJ2-5): DSGVTQTPKHLITATGQRVTLRCSPRSGDLSVYWYQQSLDQGLQFLIQYYNGEERAKGNILERFSAQQFPDLHSELNLSSLELGDSALYFCASSANQETQYFGPGTRLLVL.

In this sample, this clone turned up a few times. The chain carries TRBV10-1 and TRBJ2-3, with TRBD1 as a possible D gene (5 bases). Germline CDR1 WNHNN, CDR2 SYGVQD (reference sequence). CDR3 length: 13 amino acids. Trimming stripped 3 bases from V and 4 bases from J, with 8 bases between. CDR3 loop: CASSEGVPDTQYF. CDR3 in DNA: TGCGCCAGCAGTGAAGGGGTCCCAGATACGCAGTATTTT.

Only a few counts were recorded for this clone. This chain links TRBV7-8 with TRBJ1-4; 9 bases agree with TRBD1. The V gene's germline CDR1 is SGHVS and CDR2 FQNEAQ. The CDR3 consists of 17 residues. J gave up 8 bases and V 2 bases, and 12 bases lay outside the gene matches. The CDR3 DNA follows: TGTGCCAGCAGCTTAATGGGCTCGGGACAGGGCCGAGAAAAACTGTTTTTT. Translating it yields CASSLMGSGQGREKLFF.

This clone occurred a few times. The rearrangement joins TRBV4-3 to TRBJ2-5, with 7 bases lining up with TRBD1. V gave up 4 bases and J gave up 3 bases; unmatched junction bases: 2. The CDR3 runs 13 residues. The germline V gene has CDR1 LGHNA and CDR2 YSLEER. In DNA form, the CDR3 reads TGCGCCAGCAGCCGGGACAGTAAAGAGACCCAGTACTTC. This sequence encodes CASSRDSKETQYF.

This sequence joins TRBV25-1 and TRBJ1-1; TRBD1 matches 8 bases. V lost 5 bases to trimming and J lost 5 bases; unmatched junction nucleotides: 4. This CDR3 has 13 residues. CDR1 MGHDK and CDR2 SYGVNS come from the germline V gene. CDR3: CASSSRGLTEAFF. For the CDR3, the DNA is TGTGCCAGCAGTTCCAGGGGGCTTACTGAAGCTTTCTTT.

The V gene is TRBV9, the J gene TRBJ1-1, with TRBD1 as a possible D gene (5 bases). This CDR3 is 13 amino acids long. V lost 4 bases to trimming and J lost 4 bases, with 11 bases between them. The germline gives CDR1 SGDLS, CDR2 YYNGEE. The DNA for the CDR3 is TGTGCCAGCAGCCCACAGGCCGGCACTGAAGCTTTCTTT. Its protein is CASSPQAGTEAFF.

This chain uses TRBV5-6 with TRBJ1-2; TRBD1 might be the D (6 bases). The CDR3 has 16 amino acids. Trimming took off 4 bases at V and 6 bases at J, with 22 bases between the two ends. Germline V gene lookup returns CDR1 SGHDT and CDR2 YYEEEE. The CDR3 DNA is TGTGCCAGCAGCAAAATCGTCACTGGGGGCTTCAATGGCTACACCTTC. Translating gives CASSKIVTGGFNGYTF.

The J gene is TRBJ2-7, the V gene TRBV19, with D maybe TRBD1 (6 bases). V lost 3 bases to trimming and J lost 6 bases, with 18 bases between them. This CDR3 comprises 15 residues. Per the germline V gene, CDR1 is LNHDA and CDR2 is SQIVND (reference sequence). CDR3 residues: CASSIDPGAVSEQYF. The CDR3 nucleotides read TGTGCCAGTAGTATTGACCCAGGGGCGGTCTCCGAGCAGTACTTC.

J is TRBJ2-5 and V is TRBV6-5; D possibly corresponds to TRBD1 (5 bases). This CDR3 has 14 amino acids. V was pared by 2 bases and J by 5 bases, with 12 bases between. In germline, CDR1 is MNHEY, CDR2 SVGAGI. The CDR3 sequence is CASSYAGPAETQYF. The CDR3 region has the DNA TGTGCCAGCAGTTACGCAGGGCCCGCGGAGACCCAGTACTTC.

DNA for the CDR3: TGTGCCAGCTCACCCTCCGGGACACCAGGAAACTATGGCTACACCTTC. Translation: CASSPSGTPGNYGYTF. V and J are TRBV18 and TRBJ1-2, with D tentatively TRBD1 (6 bases). CDR3 length: 16 amino acids. CDR1 KGHSH and CDR2 LQKENI come from the germline V gene. V was pared by 3 bases and J by 2 bases, with 16 bases between.

The chain employs TRBV7-8 and TRBJ1-1; D ambiguous. CDR3 length: 13 residues. CDR1 and CDR2 from the germline V gene are SGHVS and FQNEAQ. V lost 3 bases to trimming and J lost 6 bases, with 11 bases between them. The CDR3 coding sequence is TGTGCCAGCAGCTTCCGTCTATCACCTGAAGCTTTCTTT. The encoded protein is CASSFRLSPEAFF.

V usage is TRBV5-1 and J usage is TRBJ1-3; tentative D call: TRBD1 (5 bases). Germline V lookup: CDR1 SGHRS, CDR2 YFSETQ. This CDR3 has 16 residues. The V end lost 4 bases, the J end lost 3 bases, and 17 bases lay between the germline ends. The CDR3 spells CASSIGQSQGGNTIYF. The CDR3 nucleotides read TGCGCCAGCAGCATCGGACAATCCCAGGGTGGAAACACCATATATTTT.

CDR3 residues: CAISAVAADYEQYF. In DNA form, the CDR3 reads TGTGCCATCAGTGCGGTAGCGGCTGACTACGAGCAGTACTTC. The chain carries TRBV10-3 and TRBJ2-7; a possible D gene is TRBD2 (6 bases). V was cut by 4 bases and J by 3 bases, with 13 bases left in between. Germline V CDR1 and CDR2: ENHRY, SYGVKD. The CDR3 has 14 amino acids.

This rearrangement joins TRBV9 to TRBJ2-2; D not resolved. The CDR3 totals 14 residues. Deletions cut 5 bases from V and 6 bases from J, with 14 bases between. From germline, CDR1 is SGDLS and CDR2 YYNGEE. CDR3 DNA sequence: TGTGCCAGCAGTGCCTACCTTGGTGCCGGGGAGCTGTTTTTT. Translated: CASSAYLGAGELFF.

CDR3 protein: CASSQGRWASLPTQYF. The CDR3 DNA reads as TGCGCCAGCAGCCAAGGCAGGTGGGCTAGCCTGCCTACGCAGTATTTT. The chain is built from TRBV4-1 and TRBJ2-3; D perhaps matches TRBD2 (5 bases). Trimming removed 1 base at V and 8 bases at J, with 19 bases between. The CDR3 loop spans 16 amino acids. Germline V CDR1 and CDR2: MGHRA, YSYEKL.

The chain recombines TRBV10-3 with TRBJ1-2; 7 nucleotides agree with TRBD1. CDR3 length: 13 residues. Germline assignment: CDR1 ENHRY and CDR2 SYGVKD. Trimming removed 2 bases from V and 6 bases from J; junction bases left unmatched: 3. CDR3: CAISEVQGNGYTF. The DNA of the CDR3 is TGTGCCATCAGTGAGGTACAGGGGAATGGCTACACCTTC.

The chain uses TRBV6-1 and TRBJ1-5, with D possibly being TRBD1 (6 bases). V was pared by 3 bases and J by 4 bases, with 16 bases between. From germline, CDR1 is MNHNS and CDR2 SASEGT. There are 16 residues in the CDR3. DNA for the CDR3: TGTGCCAGCAGTGATGTGGGGGCGAGGTCTAATCAGCCCCAGCATTTT. Amino acid sequence: CASSDVGARSNQPQHF.

J is TRBJ2-7 and V is TRBV19, with D tentatively TRBD1 (6 bases). Germline CDR1 reads LNHDA; CDR2 reads SQIVND (reference sequence). This CDR3 contains 14 residues. V lost 5 bases to trimming and J lost 2 bases, with 13 bases between them. CDR3 region: CASSSDSSTYEQYF. CDR3 coding DNA: TGTGCCAGTAGTTCGGACAGTTCCACCTACGAGCAGTACTTC.

Written as DNA, the CDR3 is TGTGCCAGCAGCTTCCGGACAGAGAATGAAAAACTGTTTTTT. This sequence encodes CASSFRTENEKLFF. The V gene is TRBV7-9, the J gene TRBJ1-4; the D gene is possibly TRBD1 (6 bases). CDR3 size: 14 residues. V lost 3 bases, J lost 5 bases, and 10 bases lay in between. Germline V CDR1 and CDR2: SEHNR, FQNEAQ (reference sequence).

The chain links TRBV7-3 to TRBJ2-2; 9 nucleotides match TRBD1. The germline V gene encodes CDR1 SGHTA and CDR2 FQGTGA. This CDR3 contains 15 residues. Losses at the gene ends were 5 bases for V and 3 bases for J; bases not matched to a gene: 4. The CDR3 sequence: CASSPGQGHTGELFF. CDR3 in DNA: TGTGCCAGCAGCCCGGGACAGGGACACACCGGGGAGCTGTTTTTT.

This clone was seen only a few times. V gene TRBV15 combines with J gene TRBJ1-1; D not resolved. Germline V gene data show CDR1 as LNHNV and CDR2 as YYDKDF (reference sequence). The CDR3 length is 14 residues. V dropped 3 bases and J dropped 4 bases, with 12 bases sitting between them. Written as DNA, the CDR3 is TGTGCCACCAGCAGGGGTGGGGAGACCACTGAAGCTTTCTTT. This encodes CATSRGGETTEAFF.

This clone was detected a few times. This chain connects TRBV2 to TRBJ2-7; 12 nucleotides match TRBD1. The CDR3 is 14 amino acids. Trimming took 6 bases from V and 9 from J; bases not matched to a gene: 9. Germline CDR1 reads SNHLY; CDR2 reads FYNNEI. CDR3 protein: CASSPGQGAGGQYF. The DNA for the CDR3 is TGTGCCAGCAGCCCGGGACAGGGGGCCGGGGGGCAGTACTTC.

The chain links TRBV5-1 to TRBJ2-5; 8 nucleotides align to TRBD1. In germline, CDR1 is SGHRS, CDR2 YFSETQ. There are 14 residues in the CDR3. V lost 4 bases and J lost 4; bases outside the gene matches: 6. CDR3 residues: CASSIGQGGETQYF. CDR3 coding DNA: TGCGCCAGCAGCATAGGACAGGGAGGAGAGACCCAGTACTTC.

This chain connects TRBV15 to TRBJ2-7; TRBD2 is a possible D gene (7 bases). The V gene's germline CDR1 is LNHNV and CDR2 YYDKDF (reference sequence). This CDR3 region has 15 residues. V lost 4 bases and J lost 3, with 16 bases in between. As DNA, the CDR3 is TGTGCCACCAGCATCGGGGTGGGGGGGCTCTACGAGCAGTACTTC. Protein product: CATSIGVGGLYEQYF.

This clone was counted a few times. This chain links TRBV6-5 with TRBJ2-7, with D perhaps matching TRBD2 (7 bases). Trimming left V 6 bases short and J 1 base short, with 16 bases between. There are 15 residues in the CDR3. Germline assignment: CDR1 MNHEY and CDR2 SVGAGI. CDR3 protein: CASSPRGRLSYEQYF. The CDR3 coding sequence is TGTGCCAGCAGCCCGCGGGGGCGCCTATCCTACGAGCAGTACTTC.